This passage covers 6 T cell receptor beta chains from one sample sequenced in a study of graft-versus-host responses after intestinal transplantation. Method: immunoSEQ multiplex PCR; TCRdb's copy keeps in-frame clones and lacks some. The data hold around 100,000 clones, with 93% observed a single time. Their specific antigens are unknown. The sequences come from unstimulated CD8+ T cells sorted from spleen or lymph node cells, collected before intestinal transplant. The source is a human donor who received an intestinal transplant.

This clone was detected only once. The rearrangement links TRBV7-9 to TRBJ1-1; tentatively, D is TRBD1 (5 bases). Germline V CDR1 and CDR2: SEHNR, FQNEAQ (reference sequence). The CDR3 runs 15 residues. V lost 5 bases and J 5 bases, leaving 18 bases between the germline ends. CDR3 loop: CASSPGGVGVTEAFF. The CDR3 DNA sequence: TGTGCCAGCAGCCCCGGGGGGGTGGGGGTGACTGAAGCTTTCTTT.

V gene TRBV29-1 combines with J gene TRBJ2-7, with D perhaps matching TRBD1 (7 bases). CDR1 is SQVTM and CDR2 is ANQGSEA in the germline V gene. The ends were cut back, 2 bases at V and 3 bases at J, with 8 bases in the middle. CDR3 length: 12 residues. DNA for the CDR3: TGCAGCGTTGAACAGGGGGGCTACGAGCAGTACTTC. Translated: CSVEQGGYEQYF.

This clone was found a few times. The rearrangement joins TRBV6-6 to TRBJ1-6; D unclear. The CDR3 has 15 residues. V was pared by 0 bases and J by 8 bases, with 11 bases between. From germline, CDR1 is MNHNY and CDR2 SVGAGI (reference sequence). CDR3: CASSYSFRLYSPLHF. In nucleotides, the CDR3 is TGTGCCAGCAGTTACTCGTTCAGGTTATATTCACCCCTCCACTTT.

The chain combines TRBV4-1 with TRBJ1-5; D is perhaps TRBD1 (6 bases). This CDR3 spans 16 amino acids. Germline V lookup: CDR1 MGHRA, CDR2 YSYEKL. The V end lost 0 bases, the J end lost 4 bases, and 13 bases lay between the germline ends. As DNA, the CDR3 is TGCGCCAGCAGCCAAGAAACAGGGCTTTTGAATCAGCCCCAGCATTTT. This gives the protein CASSQETGLLNQPQHF.

V and J are TRBV10-3 and TRBJ2-3; D not certain. V lost 8 bases to trimming and J lost 0 bases, with 12 bases between them. The CDR3 runs to 14 residues. CDR1 and CDR2 (germline): ENHRY, SYGVKD. The chain's CDR3 is CAIGYGSSTDTQYF. The CDR3 nucleotides read TGTGCCATCGGGTACGGTTCTAGCACAGATACGCAGTATTTT.

The chain couples TRBV6-5 to TRBJ2-1; D tentatively fits TRBD1 or TRBD2 (5 bases each). V lost 2 bases to trimming and J lost 2 bases, with 10 bases between them. Germline V gives CDR1 MNHEY, CDR2 SVGAGI. The CDR3 runs to 15 residues. CDR3 region: CASSYPGTTYNEQFF. CDR3 sequence (DNA): TGTGCCAGCAGTTACCCCGGGACCACCTACAATGAGCAGTTCTTC.